The T cell receptor (beta chain) under discussion was sequenced for a study of shared clonotypes between healthy human individuals. Study outcomes and limitations: The genetic and exposure-history diversity represented was limited by few donors. Naive CD4 clonotype sharing across a few donors was roughly 5%. A reduction in generation probabilities was seen for non-shared clonotypes relative to those shared by all four donors. An effect of sequencing depth on clonotype sharing among donors was expected.

Remarks on this clone: What it recognizes is unknown. Other DNA sequences of this sample code for an identical CDR3.

The CDR3 covers 13 residues. From germline, CDR1 is SGHTA and CDR2 FQGNSA. Trimming took off 3 bases at V and 4 bases at J, with 10 bases between the two ends. The table came from immunoSEQ multiplex PCR; TCRdb's copy has only in-frame clones and leaves some out. Of about 2,500,000 clones in the sample, 90% to 95% were seen once. Sequencing used naive CD4+ T cells sorted from blood. This sample's subset: CD45RA+ positively selected. V and J are TRBV7-2 and TRBJ2-7; unclear D gene. The receptor's source is a man aged 18 to 35 in good health. This CDR3 is CASSLTSTYEQYF. DNA for the CDR3: TGTGCCAGCAGCTTGACTTCGACATACGAGCAGTACTTC.